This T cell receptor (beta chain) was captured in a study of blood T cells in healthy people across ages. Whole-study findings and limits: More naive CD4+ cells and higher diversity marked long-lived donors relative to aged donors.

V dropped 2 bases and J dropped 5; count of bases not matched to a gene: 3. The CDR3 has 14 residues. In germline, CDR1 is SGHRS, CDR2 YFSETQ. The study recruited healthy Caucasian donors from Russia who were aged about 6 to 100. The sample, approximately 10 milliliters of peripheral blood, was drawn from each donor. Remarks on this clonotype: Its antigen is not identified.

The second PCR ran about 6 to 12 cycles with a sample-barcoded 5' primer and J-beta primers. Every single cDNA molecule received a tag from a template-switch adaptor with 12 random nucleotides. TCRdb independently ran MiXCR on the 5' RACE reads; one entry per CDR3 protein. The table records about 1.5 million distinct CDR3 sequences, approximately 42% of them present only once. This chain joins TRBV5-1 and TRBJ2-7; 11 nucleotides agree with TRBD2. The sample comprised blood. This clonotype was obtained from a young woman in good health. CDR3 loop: CASSFLAGGDEQYF. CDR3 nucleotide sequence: TGCGCCAGCAGCTTCCTAGCGGGAGGCGACGAGCAGTACTTC.